Shown below are 8 T cell receptor beta chains from a single sample sequenced in a study of cytomegalovirus exposure and HLA in healthy donors. Data came from immunoSEQ multiplex PCR; TCRdb stores just in-frame clones and leaves some out. Among about 110,000 clones, 89% were seen once, and the ten largest hold approximately 1.9%. The sequenced material came from PBMCs. These receptors came from a woman under 30 in good health and CMV-seronegative.

This clone was seen a single time. This chain joins TRBV5-1 and TRBJ1-4; D unclear. Germline CDR1 and CDR2: SGHRS and YFSETQ. CDR3 length: 17 residues. V was pared by 0 bases and J by 0 bases, with 12 bases between. DNA for the CDR3: TGCGCCAGCAGCTTGGCGGCGGGAGTCGCAACTAATGAAAAACTGTTTTTT. Encoded protein: CASSLAAGVATNEKLFF.

The V call is TRBV23-1, the J call TRBJ1-5; D is unresolved. TRBV23-1 is placed among ORFs of uncertain function. This CDR3 spans 16 amino acids. V was trimmed by 7 bases and J by 3 bases, leaving 19 bases between them. As DNA, the CDR3 is TGCGCCAGCATTTTCCCGAGGAGGGCTAACAATCAGCCCCAGCATTTT. Protein sequence: CASIFPRRANNQPQHF.

In its sample, this clone was seen a few times. This rearrangement joins TRBV2 to TRBJ1-1; 7 nucleotides line up with TRBD1. J lost 1 base, V lost 10 bases, and 12 bases had no gene match. CDR3 length: 15 amino acids. Germline V lookup: CDR1 SNHLY, CDR2 FYNNEI. The CDR3: CATLSHTGANTEAFF. The CDR3 bases are TGTGCCACCCTAAGCCACACAGGGGCGAACACTGAAGCTTTCTTT.

The genes are TRBV28 and TRBJ2-1; 9 positions match TRBD1. Germline CDR1 reads MDHEN; CDR2 reads SYDVKM. The CDR3 totals 13 residues. V lost 8 bases to trimming and J lost 7 bases; unmatched junction nucleotides: 6. CDR3 sequence: CASLTGTGNEQFF. Written as DNA, the CDR3 is TGTGCCAGCCTTACCGGGACAGGGAATGAGCAGTTCTTC.

In nucleotides, the CDR3 is TGTGCCAGCAGCGCATACCAGGGTGGCACTGAAGCTTTCTTT. Translated, it gives CASSAYQGGTEAFF. This rearrangement joins TRBV6-1 to TRBJ1-1, with a possible D match to TRBD1 (5 bases). Germline V gene sequence: CDR1 MNHNS, CDR2 SASEGT. V shed 6 bases and J shed 4 bases, with 15 bases lying between them. The CDR3 has 14 amino acids.

The J gene is TRBJ1-5, the V gene TRBV28, with a tentative D call TRBD1 (6 bases). Germline CDR1 reads MDHEN; CDR2 reads SYDVKM. Trimming stripped 7 bases from V and 0 bases from J, with 13 bases between. This CDR3 spans 15 amino acids. In DNA, the CDR3 is TGTGCCAGCACTAAGACAGGCTATAGCAATCAGCCCCAGCATTTT. As protein: CASTKTGYSNQPQHF.

This clone was detected once. This rearrangement joins TRBV7-8 to TRBJ1-1; 10 positions agree with TRBD1. CDR1 SGHVS and CDR2 FQNEAQ come from the germline V gene. Trimming removed 3 bases from V and 3 bases from J; junction bases left unmatched: 4. This CDR3 is built from 15 residues. The CDR3, as DNA: TGTGCCAGCAGCTTGGCGGACAGGGGGGACACTGAAGCTTTCTTT. This gives the protein CASSLADRGDTEAFF.

This chain links TRBV5-8 with TRBJ2-5; the match to TRBD1 covers 8 bases. CDR1 and CDR2 (germline): SGHTS, YDEGEE. V lost 0 bases, J lost 3 bases, and 4 bases stayed unmatched. There are 15 residues in the CDR3. The CDR3: CASSLVGTGKETQYF. The CDR3 region has the DNA TGTGCCAGCAGCTTGGTGGGGACAGGAAAAGAGACCCAGTACTTC.